One T cell receptor (beta chain) is described in this entry. This clonotype was picked up many times. The target of this receptor is not known. No base qualities exist here, and no much larger clone lies one base off it. This entry belongs to a study of T-cell reconstitution after alpha-beta-depleted transplantation in children listed by TCRdb under 2016. Regarding the study in general: T-cell immune reconstitution after TCRalphabeta/CD19-depleted allogeneic hematopoietic cell transplantation in children was quantitatively tracked in the study by means of TCR repertoire profiling.

The protocol used for the library was PCR. Sequencing was performed on an Illumina HiSeq 2500. TCR libraries were prepared with molecular barcoding, using unique molecular identifiers to normalize TCRbeta repertoire quantification. TCRdb handled the public reads itself, with Q25 trimming in fastp and clone calling in MiXCR, and kept productive beta chains. Entries are consolidated by CDR3 protein sequence, retaining the most common genes and DNA. The sample data list roughly 300,000 distinct CDR3 sequences, and approximately 10% of these were observed just once. The ten largest clones take up 2% to 2.5% of the sample. Taken from the germline V gene, the CDR1 and CDR2 loops are SGHNT and YENEEA. From V the trimming removes 6 bases and from J it removes 3 bases, while the gene matches leave 5 bases of the junction unaccounted for. The CDR3 starts with the cysteine, ends with the phenylalanine, and has 15 residues. The CDR3 DNA has 45 bases and is translated from base 1.

The sequence links TRBV11-3 to TRBJ2-1, and 10 junction bases match TRBD1. The sequence was obtained from a human donor who donated a stem cell graft to a child with acute lymphoblastic leukemia. Specimen: PBMCs from the stem cell graft donor, collected from the stem cell graft. The CDR3 amino acid sequence is: CASSPRTGGYNEQFF. The bases are TGTGCCAGCAGTCCCCGGACAGGGGGCTACAATGAGCAGTTCTTC.